The rows below give T cell receptor beta chains drawn from one sample of a study of cytomegalovirus exposure and HLA in healthy donors. Produced via immunoSEQ multiplex PCR; TCRdb's table is partial and in-frame only. This table lists approximately 110,000 clones. The sequencing input was PBMCs. Receptor source: a man in his fifties in good health and CMV-seronegative. The CDR3 runs from the conserved cysteine through the conserved F or W. A D gene is named only where the DNA matches it firmly.

>TRBV18|TRBJ1-1|NA
CASSPLPQNTEAFF
TGTGCCAGCTCACCACTCCCACAGAACACTGAAGCTTTCTTT
>TRBV14|TRBJ2-3|TRBD2
CASSQAPGGGATDTQYF
TGTGCCAGCAGCCAAGCCCCAGGCGGGGGGGCCACAGATACGCAGTATTTT
>TRBV18|TRBJ2-1|NA
CASSLTIGISNNEQFF
TGTGCCAGCTCACTCACCATTGGCATTTCGAACAATGAGCAGTTCTTC
>TRBV7-9|TRBJ1-1|TRBD1
CASRGQFTEAFF
TGTGCCAGCAGGGGACAGTTCACTGAAGCTTTCTTT
>TRBV4-1|TRBJ1-1|NA
CASSQAGIWGTEAFF
TGCGCCAGCAGCCAAGCAGGGATTTGGGGAACTGAAGCTTTCTTT
>TRBV7-9|TRBJ2-5|TRBD2
CASRNSGTSGRRETQYF
TGTGCCAGCAGAAACTCCGGGACTAGCGGGAGGAGAGAGACCCAGTACTTC
>TRBV14|TRBJ2-7|NA
CASSAGVEQYF
TGTGCCAGCAGCGCAGGGGTCGAGCAGTACTTC
>TRBV19|TRBJ1-1|TRBD1
CASSLTGVNTEAFF
TGTGCCAGTAGTCTGACAGGGGTGAACACTGAAGCTTTCTTT
>TRBV18|TRBJ2-3|NA
CASSGTSSTDTQYF
TGTGCCAGCTCAGGGACATCCAGCACAGATACGCAGTATTTT
>TRBV29-1|TRBJ1-1|NA
CSALQGSITEAFF
TGCAGCGCCCTACAGGGAAGTATCACTGAAGCTTTCTTT
>TRBV5-1|TRBJ1-5|NA
CASSLGEGSRQPQHF
TGCGCCAGCAGCTTGGGGGAGGGCTCGCGTCAGCCCCAGCATTTT
>TRBV5-1|TRBJ2-7|TRBD1
CASSLTGGPGQAYEQYF
TGCGCCAGCAGCTTAACCGGAGGACCGGGACAGGCCTACGAGCAGTACTTC
>TRBV7-2|TRBJ1-3|NA
CASSSQVSAGNTIYF
TGTGCCAGCAGCTCACAGGTCTCGGCTGGAAACACCATATATTTT
>TRBV5-6|TRBJ2-7|TRBD1
CASSPGTGRTYEQYF
TGTGCCAGCAGCCCGGGGACAGGGAGGACCTACGAGCAGTACTTC
>TRBV6-5|TRBJ1-1|NA
CASRFRGYTEAFF
TGTGCCAGCAGGTTCAGGGGATACACTGAAGCTTTCTTT
>TRBV18|TRBJ1-2|TRBD1
CASSPPVGQTVYGYTF
TGTGCCAGCTCACCACCCGTGGGACAGACCGTCTATGGCTACACCTTC
>TRBV5-4|TRBJ2-5|NA
CASSIALETQYF
TGTGCCAGCAGTATAGCCCTGGAGACCCAGTACTTC
>TRBV5-1|TRBJ2-2|NA
CASSLPTGTGELFF
TGCGCCAGCAGCCTCCCGACAGGAACCGGGGAGCTGTTTTTT
>TRBV13|TRBJ2-7|NA
CASRRVSDEQYF
TGTGCCAGCCGCAGGGTAAGCGACGAGCAGTACTTC
>TRBV7-6|TRBJ2-1|TRBD2
CASSRGLAGGRPYNEQFF
TGTGCCAGCAGCCGAGGACTAGCGGGAGGGCGGCCCTACAATGAGCAGTTCTTC
>TRBV5-1|TRBJ1-1|NA
CASSLDRTEAFF
TGCGCCAGCAGCTTGGACAGGACTGAAGCTTTCTTT
>TRBV7-9|TRBJ2-5|NA
CASSLGGRGQETQYF
TGTGCCAGCAGCTTAGGCGGACGGGGCCAAGAGACCCAGTACTTC
>TRBV27|TRBJ2-7|TRBD1
CASSSRDRGYEQYF
TGTGCCAGCAGTTCCCGGGACAGGGGCTACGAGCAGTACTTC
>TRBV5-1|TRBJ1-3|NA
CASSPGVSGNTIYF
TGCGCCAGCAGCCCAGGGGTCTCTGGAAACACCATATATTTT
>TRBV7-7|TRBJ2-7|TRBD1
CASSVDRGWPYEQYF
TGTGCTAGCAGCGTAGACAGGGGATGGCCCTACGAGCAGTACTTC
>TRBV7-2|TRBJ1-1|NA
CASSTSGMNTEAFF
TGTGCCAGCAGCACCAGCGGGATGAACACTGAAGCTTTCTTT
>TRBV30|TRBJ1-5|NA
CAWGQISNQPQHF
TGTGCCTGGGGACAGATTAGCAATCAGCCCCAGCATTTT
>TRBV9|TRBJ2-2|NA
CASSPRGGAGNTGELFF
TGTGCCAGCAGCCCTAGAGGAGGGGCCGGGAACACCGGGGAGCTGTTTTTT
>TRBV20-1|TRBJ2-7|NA
CSASLSYEQYF
TGCAGTGCTAGCCTGTCCTACGAGCAGTACTTC
>TRBV2|TRBJ2-2|NA
CASSEVEGGTGELFF
TGTGCCAGCAGTGAAGTGGAGGGCGGGACCGGGGAGCTGTTTTTT
>TRBV7-9|TRBJ2-7|NA
CASSAYYEQYF
TGTGCCAGCAGCGCGTACTACGAGCAGTACTTC
>TRBV7-2|TRBJ2-2|TRBD1
CASSPNRGLTGELFF
TGTGCCAGCAGCCCCAACAGGGGGCTCACCGGGGAGCTGTTTTTT
>TRBV7-2|TRBJ2-1|TRBD2
CASSQGLAEYNEQFF
TGTGCCAGCAGCCAGGGACTAGCGGAGTACAATGAGCAGTTCTTC
>TRBV13|TRBJ1-2|TRBD1
CASSSGQGALYGYTF
TGTGCCAGCAGCTCGGGACAGGGGGCTCTATATGGCTACACCTTC
>TRBV5-1|TRBJ1-1|TRBD1
CASSTTPPGGTEAFF
TGCGCCAGCAGCACAACCCCCCCAGGGGGCACTGAAGCTTTCTTT
>TRBV9|TRBJ2-2|TRBD2
CASSVVAPGLAGSGELFF
TGTGCCAGCAGCGTAGTGGCTCCGGGACTAGCGGGATCCGGGGAGCTGTTTTTT
>TRBV6-5|TRBJ2-2|NA
CASSRPLAKTGELFF
TGTGCCAGCAGTCGCCCGCTAGCAAAGACCGGGGAGCTGTTTTTT
>TRBV18|TRBJ1-3|NA
CASSPPIGLGQAGNTIYF
TGTGCCAGCTCACCACCGATTGGGCTGGGTCAGGCTGGAAACACCATATATTTT
>TRBV5-4|TRBJ2-4|NA
CASSRDTPDIQYF
TGTGCCAGCAGTAGGGACACCCCGGACATTCAGTACTTC
>TRBV19|TRBJ2-5|TRBD2
CASSMGGSPRSQYF
TGTGCCAGTAGTATGGGGGGGTCCCCTAGAAGCCAGTACTTC
>TRBV19|TRBJ2-7|NA
CASSIGGGTFPEQYF
TGTGCCAGTAGTATAGGGGGGGGGACATTCCCCGAGCAGTACTTC
>TRBV5-6|TRBJ2-3|NA
CASSLGELSTDTQYF
TGTGCCAGCAGCTTGGGTGAACTAAGCACAGATACGCAGTATTTT
>TRBV7-2|TRBJ2-7|TRBD1
CASRSGTGAYEQYF
TGTGCCAGCAGATCAGGGACAGGGGCCTACGAGCAGTACTTC
>TRBV5-1|TRBJ2-1|NA
CASSRGGQGGDEQFF
TGCGCCAGCAGCCGGGGGGGACAGGGCGGCGATGAGCAGTTCTTC